This TCR beta chain originates from a study of beta chain features in type 1 diabetes. Study results and caveats: In every one of the four CD4+ subsets, TCRB CDR3s were moderately but significantly shorter in Type 1 diabetes patients.

About this clone itself: As yet, its antigen is unknown.

V was clipped by 3 bases and J by 4 bases, with 13 bases between them. The germline V gene has CDR1 MNHEY and CDR2 SMNVEV (reference sequence). This CDR3 has 16 amino acids. Of the isolated RNA, all was reverse transcribed, and so the sequenced material was expressed TCRB transcripts. Clones were sequenced by immunoSEQ multiplex PCR, and TCRdb holds only the in-frame ones, with some missing. Of 600,000 to 700,000 clones in the sample, under 15% were seen once. The chain combines TRBV27 with TRBJ2-6; D perhaps matches TRBD2 (5 bases). The sample consisted of naive CD4+ T cells from blood. The source is a man between 18 and 29 years old with type 1 diabetes. CDR3 loop: CASSFRDGAGANVLTF. CDR3 sequence (DNA): TGTGCCAGCAGTTTTCGGGATGGTGCGGGGGCCAACGTCCTGACTTTC.